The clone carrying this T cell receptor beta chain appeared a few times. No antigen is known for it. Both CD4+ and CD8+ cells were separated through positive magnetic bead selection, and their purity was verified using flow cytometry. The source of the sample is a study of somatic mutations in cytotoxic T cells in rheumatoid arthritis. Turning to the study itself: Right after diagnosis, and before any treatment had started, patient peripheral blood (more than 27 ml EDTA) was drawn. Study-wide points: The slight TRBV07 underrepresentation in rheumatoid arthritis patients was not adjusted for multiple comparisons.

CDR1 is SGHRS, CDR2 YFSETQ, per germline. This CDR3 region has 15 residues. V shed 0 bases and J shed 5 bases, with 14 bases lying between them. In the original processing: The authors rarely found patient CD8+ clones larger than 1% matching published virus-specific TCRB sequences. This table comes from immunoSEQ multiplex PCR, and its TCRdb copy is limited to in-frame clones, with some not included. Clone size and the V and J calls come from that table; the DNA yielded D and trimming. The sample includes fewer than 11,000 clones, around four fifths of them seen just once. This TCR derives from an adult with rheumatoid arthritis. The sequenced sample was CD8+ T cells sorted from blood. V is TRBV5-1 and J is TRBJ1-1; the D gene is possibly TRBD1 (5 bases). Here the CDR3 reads CASSLDQGFDTEAFF. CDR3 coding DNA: TGCGCCAGCAGCTTGGACCAGGGCTTTGATACTGAAGCTTTCTTT.